The next 23 T cell receptor beta chains were all read from a single sample in a study of Ad26.COV2.S vaccination and SARS-CoV-2 variants (dated by TCRdb to the early 2020s). The receptor library was made with the immunoSEQ multiplex PCR assay. Sourced from immuneACCESS, this table was stored by TCRdb with only in-frame sequences that have V and J called. A share of the clones is absent; for the studies checked, an unresolved V gene accounts for under half, and the remainder has no known explanation. The table for this sample lists approximately 360,000 clones; roughly 85% of them were counted only once. The ten largest account for more than 7% of the sample. The intended sense of this specimen's treatment or condition label: roughly 18 received Ad26.COV2.S at low or high dose, single or two shots; about 5 received placebo; per-sample allocation not given. Repertoires of vaccine and placebo recipients were sequenced from samples taken on day 63 after the first injection.

The sample consisted of peripheral blood, taken in a trial of Ad26.COV2.S vaccine versus placebo. The receptors derive from a person aged 18-60 years who received the Ad26.COV2.S COVID-19 vaccine or a placebo.

The CDR3 sequence: CASSLTGVNTIYF. The DNA for the CDR3 is TGTGCCAGCAGCCTGACAGGGGTGAACACCATATATTTT. The V and J genes are TRBV2 and TRBJ1-3; TRBD1 matches 8 bases. Germline V gene lookup returns CDR1 SNHLY and CDR2 FYNNEI. This CDR3 spans 13 amino acids. With 6 bases clipped from V and 7 bases from J, the junction kept 5 bases outside the gene matches.

The chain links TRBV7-8 to TRBJ1-2, with 7 bases fitting TRBD1. The germline CDR1 and CDR2 sequences are SGHVS and FQNEAQ. The CDR3 covers 13 residues. The J segment lost 6 bases and the V segment lost 3 bases, leaving 4 bases of the junction unmatched. The CDR3 coding sequence is TGTGCCAGCAGCTTGTTAGGGGGCCATGGCTACACCTTC. It yields the protein CASSLLGGHGYTF. The full variable domain, completed using reference TRBV7-8 and TRBJ1-2, is GAGVSQSPRYKVAKRGQDVALRCDPISGHVSLFWYQQALGQGPEFLTYFQNEAQLDKSGLPSDRFFAERPEGSVSTLKIQRTQQEDSAVYLCASSLLGGHGYTFGSGTRLTVV.

The rearrangement links TRBV6-1 to TRBJ1-1, with D possibly matching TRBD1 (6 bases). In germline, CDR1 is MNHNS, CDR2 SASEGT. The CDR3 is 16 residues long. V shed 1 base and J shed 5 bases, with 17 bases lying between them. CDR3 bases: TGTGCCAGCAGTGAAGGGGGAGGGGGGCGCCGGACTGAAGCTTTCTTT. It is translated as CASSEGGGGRRTEAFF.

The rearrangement uses TRBV12-3 or TRBV12-4 and TRBJ1-1, with D uncertain. With 3 bases removed from V and 5 bases from J, the gap between germline ends came to 7 bases. The CDR3 has 12 amino acids. CDR3 bases: TGTGCCAGCAGTTTCGATGCGACTGAAGCTTTCTTT. Translated, it gives CASSFDATEAFF.

The rearrangement uses TRBV7-2 and TRBJ2-3; D is undetermined. Trimming pared 0 bases from V and 6 bases from J, leaving 10 bases between. Germline assignment: CDR1 SGHTA and CDR2 FQGNSA. The CDR3 spans 14 residues. CDR3 sequence: CASSLARVADTQYF. CDR3 coding DNA: TGTGCCAGCAGCTTAGCACGGGTCGCGGATACGCAGTATTTT.

This chain connects TRBV5-1 to TRBJ2-5, with D maybe TRBD2 (6 bases). Per germline, CDR1 SGHRS and CDR2 YFSETQ. This CDR3 has 14 residues. Between the trimmed V and J ends, which lost 2 bases and 1 base, there was a span of 9 bases. CDR3 nucleotide sequence: TGCGCCAGCAGCTTACTAGCTTTCCAAGAGACCCAGTACTTC. It encodes CASSLLAFQETQYF.

This chain links TRBV5-6 with TRBJ2-4; TRBD2 is a possible D gene (5 bases). CDR3 size: 17 residues. Trimming pared 0 bases from V and 0 bases from J, leaving 13 bases between. CDR1 and CDR2 from the germline V gene are SGHDT and YYEEEE. The CDR3 region has the DNA TGTGCCAGCAGCTTGGCCGGCTGGGAGAGAGCCAAAAACATTCAGTACTTC. It codes for CASSLAGWERAKNIQYF. Together with reference TRBV5-6 and TRBJ2-4, the CDR3 gives the full variable domain: DAGVTQSPTHLIKTRGQQVTLRCSPKSGHDTVSWYQQALGQGPQFIFQYYEEEERQRGNFPDRFSGHQFPNYSSELNVNALLLGDSALYLCASSLAGWERAKNIQYFGAGTRLSVL.

The CDR3 loop is CASLQGAQAGELFF. CDR3 nucleotide sequence: TGTGCCAGTTTACAGGGGGCGCAGGCCGGGGAGCTGTTTTTT. This chain joins TRBV6-5 and TRBJ2-2; 9 bases line up with TRBD1. J gave up 6 bases and V 9 bases, and 8 bases lay outside the gene matches. The CDR3 length is 14 residues. Per germline, CDR1 MNHEY and CDR2 SVGAGI.

The chain is built from TRBV2 and TRBJ1-2, with TRBD1 matching 9 bases. The CDR3 covers 13 residues. Germline values: CDR1 SNHLY, CDR2 FYNNEI. J gave up 8 bases and V 6 bases, and 7 bases lay outside the gene matches. Here the CDR3 DNA reads TGTGCCAGCAGGGCGGACAGGGGAGTCGGCTACACCTTC. Protein: CASRADRGVGYTF.

The rearrangement links TRBV2 to TRBJ2-1, with 7 bases identical to TRBD1. The trim removed 6 bases at V and 3 bases at J, leaving 5 bases unmatched. This CDR3 spans 14 amino acids. Per the germline V gene, CDR1 is SNHLY and CDR2 is FYNNEI. The CDR3 loop is CASRWTGSYNEQFF. The CDR3 nucleotides read TGTGCCAGCAGATGGACAGGAAGCTACAATGAGCAGTTCTTC.

This clone was observed once. CDR3 DNA: TGTGCCAGCAGTTACTCGACAGTGAGCTCCTACGAGCAGTACTTC. Its protein product is CASSYSTVSSYEQYF. The V and J genes are TRBV6-6 and TRBJ2-7; tentatively, D is TRBD1 (5 bases). This CDR3 contains 15 residues. The ends were cut back, 0 bases at V and 0 bases at J, with 9 bases in the middle. Germline CDR1 is MNHNY and CDR2 is SVGAGI (reference sequence).

The V and J genes are TRBV7-9 and TRBJ2-7; possible D gene TRBD1, 6 bases. V was shortened by 6 bases and J by 11 bases, with 14 bases between the two germline ends. This CDR3 comprises 11 residues. Germline loops: CDR1 SEHNR, CDR2 FQNEAQ (reference sequence). CDR3 sequence reads: CASSIRGSEYF. CDR3 in DNA: TGTGCCAGCAGTATCAGGGGCTCGGAGTACTTC.

The chain couples TRBV19 to TRBJ1-1; D is undetermined. V gave up 8 bases and J gave up 10 bases, with 20 bases separating them. CDR3 length equals 13 residues. CDR1 is LNHDA, CDR2 SQIVND, per germline (reference sequence). CDR3 coding DNA: TGTGCCAGTTCCCTATTTGCAGGCTCTATAGCTTTCTTT. Its translation: CASSLFAGSIAFF.

The chain recombines TRBV5-1 with TRBJ1-1; a weak D match, TRBD1 (6 bases). V was cut by 0 bases and J by 10 bases, with 19 bases left in between. The CDR3 consists of 15 residues. Germline V gene data show CDR1 as SGHRS and CDR2 as YFSETQ. The CDR3 sequence: CASSLEQGSLRVAFF. CDR3 nucleotides: TGCGCCAGCAGCTTGGAACAGGGCTCCTTACGGGTAGCTTTCTTT.

The rearrangement uses TRBV2 and TRBJ1-6; 12 positions agree with TRBD1. Germline lookup yields CDR1 SNHLY and CDR2 FYNNEI. CDR3 length: 18 amino acids. The trim removed 6 bases at V and 7 bases at J, leaving 13 bases unmatched. DNA of the CDR3: TGTGCCAGCAGAGATGGTGGGACAGGGGGCTTTTTAAATTCACCCCTCCACTTT. Protein product: CASRDGGTGGFLNSPLHF.

This clone was detected once. This sequence joins TRBV6-2 or TRBV6-3 and TRBJ1-5; 10 bases are a match to TRBD1. This CDR3 region has 13 residues. Per germline, CDR1 MNHEY and CDR2 SVGEGT. V lost 5 bases, J lost 7 bases, and 2 bases stayed unmatched. The CDR3 DNA sequence: TGTGCCAGCAGTGGACAGGGGGGGCAGCCCCAGCATTTT. It translates to CASSGQGGQPQHF.

This clone has only one observation. The chain recombines TRBV20-1 with TRBJ2-7; D remains ambiguous. Per the germline V gene, CDR1 is DFQATT and CDR2 is SNEGSKA (reference sequence). V was trimmed by 3 bases and J by 2 bases, leaving 14 bases between them. CDR3 length equals 14 residues. DNA of the CDR3: TGCAGTGCTAGTAAAACCTCAGTCCCCTACGAGCAGTACTTC. It translates to CSASKTSVPYEQYF.

The rearrangement links TRBV9 to TRBJ2-1; no firm D call. The CDR3 length is 17 residues. Trimming took 0 bases from V and 2 from J, leaving 15 bases between them. The germline CDR1 and CDR2 sequences are SGDLS and YYNGEE. DNA for the CDR3: TGTGCCAGCAGCGTAGGTCGGATCTTGGAGACCTACAATGAGCAGTTCTTC. Protein product: CASSVGRILETYNEQFF.

The chain has TRBV18 and TRBJ2-2; D uncertain. V was trimmed by 2 bases and J by 1 base, leaving 8 bases between them. Germline lookup yields CDR1 KGHSH and CDR2 LQKENI. The CDR3 extends over 15 amino acids. The CDR3 nucleotides are TGTGCCAGCTCACCAATGAGAGAGAACACCGGGGAGCTGTTTTTT. This encodes CASSPMRENTGELFF.

The rearrangement uses TRBV7-9 and TRBJ1-6; D not certain. The CDR3 extends over 13 amino acids. The germline V and J ends were trimmed by 5 bases and 12 bases, with 14 bases remaining between them. The V gene's germline CDR1 is SEHNR and CDR2 FQNEAQ (reference sequence). As DNA, the CDR3 is TGTGCCAGCAGCCTCCTCGCACTATTACCCCTCCACTTT. As protein: CASSLLALLPLHF.

As concerns this clone: In the same sample, other DNA sequences code for this CDR3. This rearrangement joins TRBV18 to TRBJ1-1; D may be TRBD1 (5 bases). The V end lost 3 bases, the J end lost 3 bases, and 11 bases lay between the germline ends. The CDR3 consists of 14 residues. Germline V gene data show CDR1 as KGHSH and CDR2 as LQKENI. CDR3: CASSPTGGDTEAFF. In DNA, the CDR3 is TGTGCCAGCTCACCCACTGGGGGGGACACTGAAGCTTTCTTT.

The gene calls are TRBV9 and TRBJ2-5, with D possibly being TRBD2 (5 bases). Deletions cut 1 base from V and 1 base from J, with 8 bases between. The length of the CDR3 is 14 residues. Germline values: CDR1 SGDLS, CDR2 YYNGEE. The CDR3 reads CASSVSSSQETQYF. In DNA, the CDR3 is TGTGCCAGCAGCGTATCTAGCTCCCAAGAGACCCAGTACTTC. The complete variable domain, with remaining parts taken from reference TRBV9 and TRBJ2-5, reads DSGVTQTPKHLITATGQRVTLRCSPRSGDLSVYWYQQSLDQGLQFLIQYYNGEERAKGNILERFSAQQFPDLHSELNLSSLELGDSALYFCASSVSSSQETQYFGPGTRLLVL.

This chain links TRBV7-3 with TRBJ2-3, with D unresolved. The V end lost 4 bases, the J end lost 6 bases, and 8 bases lay between the germline ends. CDR1 is SGHTA, CDR2 FQGTGA, per germline. The CDR3 length is 12 residues. CDR3 sequence: CASSSALDTQYF. The DNA of the CDR3 is TGTGCCAGCAGCTCCGCCTTGGATACGCAGTATTTT.